The 32 T cell receptor beta chains in this list originate from one sample, sequenced in a study of vaccination effects on CD4 cells after COVID-19. Pools of viral peptides were used by the ViraFEST assay to expand antigen-specific CD4+ T cells ahead of sequencing. After less than 11 days in culture, the CD4+ T cells were isolated. Absence of prior SARS-CoV-2 infection characterized the vaccine recipients, who showed negative nucleocapsid antibodies. The data were produced by immunoSEQ multiplex PCR, yet TCRdb's version contains in-frame clones alone and is incomplete. Of tens of thousands of clones in the sample, around 75% were seen once. Their antigens remain unidentified. Sequencing was performed on CD4+ T cells from PBMCs cultured with HCoV-OC43 spike peptides, taken before COVID-19 vaccination. Subset defined: HCoV-OC43 spike overlapping peptide pool stimulation. Receptor source: a human donor who received a COVID-19 vaccine.

This clone appeared once. The V and J genes are TRBV5-1 and TRBJ2-5; D gene uncertain. This CDR3 contains 12 residues. Germline assignment: CDR1 SGHRS and CDR2 YFSETQ. V dropped 1 base and J dropped 1 base, with 2 bases sitting between them. In DNA, the CDR3 is TGCGCCAGCAGCTTGCTCCAAGAGACCCAGTACTTC. This gives the protein CASSLLQETQYF. Drawing the rest from reference TRBV5-1 and TRBJ2-5, the complete variable domain is KAGVTQTPRYLIKTRGQQVTLSCSPISGHRSVSWYQQTPGQGLQFLFEYFSETQRNKGNFPGRFSGRQFSNSRSEMNVSTLELGDSALYLCASSLLQETQYFGPGTRLLVL.

This chain's CDR3 is CAISESGGVFVEKLFF. DNA of the CDR3: TGTGCCATCAGTGAGTCCGGGGGAGTTTTCGTGGAAAAACTGTTTTTT. The chain has TRBV10-3 and TRBJ1-4; TRBD1 is a possible D gene (5 bases). The germline CDR1 and CDR2 sequences are ENHRY and SYGVKD. The CDR3 consists of 16 residues. Trimming shortened V by 0 bases and J by 8 bases, and 16 bases separated the two germline ends.

The chain links TRBV5-4 to TRBJ2-5, with D uncertain. Germline V lookup: CDR1 SGHNT, CDR2 YYREEE (reference sequence). V dropped 0 bases and J dropped 4 bases, with 10 bases sitting between them. The CDR3 sequence is 14 residues long. The CDR3 nucleotides are TGTGCCAGCAGCTTGGAAGGATTAAGAGAGACCCAGTACTTC. Its translation is CASSLEGLRETQYF.

The chain carries TRBV18 and TRBJ1-5; D perhaps matches TRBD1 (6 bases). Trimming pared 5 bases from V and 2 bases from J, leaving 13 bases between. Germline lookup yields CDR1 KGHSH and CDR2 LQKENI. The CDR3 has 15 amino acids. The CDR3 reads CASSSQGNGNQPQHF. DNA of the CDR3: TGTGCCAGCTCATCACAGGGAAATGGCAATCAGCCCCAGCATTTT.

V is TRBV5-1 and J is TRBJ2-2; D call uncertain. The germline V and J ends were trimmed by 0 bases and 6 bases, with 6 bases remaining between them. The CDR3 loop spans 13 amino acids. In germline, CDR1 is SGHRS, CDR2 YFSETQ. The CDR3 here is CASSLAGPGELFF. The CDR3 DNA reads as TGCGCCAGCAGCTTGGCTGGTCCCGGGGAGCTGTTTTTT.

This clone was picked up a small number of times. V usage is TRBV10-1 and J usage is TRBJ2-1; D gene uncertain. The CDR3 is 12 residues long. Germline CDR1 reads WNHNN; CDR2 reads SYGVQD (reference sequence). The germline V and J ends were trimmed by 4 bases and 3 bases, with 4 bases remaining between them. CDR3 nucleotides: TGCGCCAGCAGTGTTAACTACAATGAGCAGTTCTTC. Translating gives CASSVNYNEQFF.

The chain is built from TRBV5-1 and TRBJ1-6; D call uncertain. This CDR3 comprises 17 residues. The V gene lost 3 bases and the J gene lost 5 bases, with 18 bases spanning the gap. Germline V CDR1 and CDR2: SGHRS, YFSETQ. CDR3 DNA: TGCGCCAGCAGCTCGAAACGATCCGGGCGTGATAATTCACCCCTCCACTTT. This encodes CASSSKRSGRDNSPLHF.

The chain links TRBV28 to TRBJ1-5, with 7 bases aligning to TRBD1. J lost 4 bases, V lost 8 bases, and 5 bases had no gene match. Germline CDR1 and CDR2: MDHEN and SYDVKM. CDR3 length equals 13 residues. The CDR3 DNA reads as TGTGCCAGCCGGGAGACAGGGAATCAGCCCCAGCATTTT. Translating gives CASRETGNQPQHF.

The chain links TRBV19 to TRBJ2-5; maybe TRBD1 (5 bases). Germline values: CDR1 LNHDA, CDR2 SQIVND (reference sequence). The V gene lost 6 bases and the J gene lost 5 bases, with 16 bases spanning the gap. CDR3 length: 14 amino acids. The DNA of the CDR3 is TGTGCCAGTAGGACCTCTCAGGGAAGGGAGACCCAGTACTTC. Amino acids: CASRTSQGRETQYF.

The genes are TRBV7-3 and TRBJ2-7, with no clear D. Trimming left V 5 bases short and J 2 bases short, with 13 bases between. Germline loops: CDR1 SGHTA, CDR2 FQGTGA. The CDR3 length is 14 residues. The CDR3 nucleotides read TGTGCCAGCAGCCCCCAGACACTTCCCTACGAGCAGTACGTC. It yields the protein CASSPQTLPYEQYV.

The gene calls are TRBV5-1 and TRBJ2-2; 10 bases are shared with TRBD2. The CDR3 runs 18 residues. With V trimmed by 1 base and J by 0 bases, 6 bases remained unmatched. The germline gives CDR1 SGHRS, CDR2 YFSETQ. The CDR3 reads CASSLKPSGGSNTGELFF. The DNA for the CDR3 is TGCGCCAGCAGCTTGAAACCTAGCGGGGGTTCGAACACCGGGGAGCTGTTTTTT.

The rearrangement links TRBV18 to TRBJ1-5, with D unresolved. Germline assignment: CDR1 KGHSH and CDR2 LQKENI. The CDR3 totals 13 residues. Between the trimmed V and J ends, which lost 3 bases and 9 bases, there was a span of 12 bases. The CDR3 loop reads CASSPEAGGPQHF. The CDR3 bases are TGTGCCAGCTCACCCGAGGCCGGTGGGCCCCAGCATTTT.

The chain links TRBV6-2 or TRBV6-3 to TRBJ2-1; TRBD2 matches 12 bases. The CDR3 has 17 amino acids. With 5 bases clipped from V and 3 bases from J, the junction kept 8 bases outside the gene matches. Germline V gene sequence: CDR1 MNHEY, CDR2 SVGEGT. The CDR3: CASSPGTSGLIYNEQFF. The CDR3 DNA sequence: TGTGCCAGCAGTCCCGGGACTAGCGGGCTCATCTACAATGAGCAGTTCTTC.

The rearrangement uses TRBV5-8 and TRBJ2-1; D could derive from TRBD1 or TRBD2 (5 bases each). This CDR3 is 16 amino acids long. Germline V lookup: CDR1 SGHTS, CDR2 YDEGEE. Trimming left V 7 bases short and J 5 bases short, with 22 bases between. The chain's CDR3 is CASPSTGQPKNNEQFF. CDR3 in DNA: TGTGCCAGCCCCTCAACGGGGCAGCCCAAAAACAATGAGCAGTTCTTC.

This chain uses TRBV5-1 with TRBJ2-3; no clear D gene. This CDR3 has 13 residues. Germline loops: CDR1 SGHRS, CDR2 YFSETQ. The germline V and J ends were trimmed by 0 bases and 3 bases, with 5 bases remaining between them. CDR3 sequence: CASSLGQTDTQYF. In nucleotides, the CDR3 is TGCGCCAGCAGCTTGGGGCAAACAGATACGCAGTATTTT.

This rearrangement joins TRBV2 to TRBJ2-1, with 8 bases matching TRBD2. The V and J ends lost 8 bases and 6 bases, in that order; junction bases with no gene match: 3. This CDR3 comprises 12 residues. The germline CDR1 and CDR2 sequences are SNHLY and FYNNEI. The CDR3 here is CASSRGGNEQFF. For the CDR3, the DNA is TGTGCCAGCTCCCGGGGGGGCAATGAGCAGTTCTTC.

In this sample, this clone turned up a few times. The genes are TRBV7-1 and TRBJ1-6; 7 bases align to TRBD1. TRBV7-1 is an ORF, and what it does is uncertain. The V segment lost 1 base and the J segment 7 bases; nucleotides outside the gene matches: 31. The CDR3 has 24 amino acids. For the CDR3, the DNA is TGTGCCAGCAGCTCAGAGAGATTTGACAAAGCTGTAACATTGTGGGGACAGAAGAATTCACCCCTCCACTTT. Its translation is CASSSERFDKAVTLWGQKNSPLHF.

There are a few counts of this clone. The rearrangement links TRBV24-1 to TRBJ1-1; 9 nucleotides match TRBD1. From germline, CDR1 is KGHDR and CDR2 SFDVKD. The CDR3 length is 14 residues. The junction had 5 bases not matched to a gene; V was cut back by 4 bases and J by 6 bases. CDR3 amino acids: CATSDRTGGPEAFF. CDR3 DNA sequence: TGTGCCACCAGTGACCGAACAGGGGGCCCTGAAGCTTTCTTT.

This clone was picked up a small number of times. CDR3 residues: CASSAAGTVNEKLFF. The CDR3 DNA follows: TGTGCCAGCAGTGCCGCCGGGACAGTGAATGAAAAACTGTTTTTT. V is TRBV25-1 and J is TRBJ1-4; the match to TRBD1 covers 7 bases. Germline V CDR1 and CDR2: MGHDK, SYGVNS. Trimming removed 4 bases from V and 5 bases from J; junction bases left unmatched: 7. This CDR3 is built from 15 residues.

The gene calls are TRBV28 and TRBJ1-2; TRBD1 aligns across 7 bases. The germline V gene has CDR1 MDHEN and CDR2 SYDVKM. The V and J ends lost 2 bases and 7 bases, in that order; junction bases with no gene match: 7. There are 14 residues in the CDR3. CDR3 DNA sequence: TGTGCCAGCAGTTTACGACAGGGCGAGCTTGGCTACACCTTC. Encoded protein: CASSLRQGELGYTF.

In DNA form, the CDR3 reads TGCGCCAGCAGCCGGGGTGGACAGAACCAAGAGACCCAGTACTTC. Amino acid sequence: CASSRGGQNQETQYF. The gene calls are TRBV5-1 and TRBJ2-5; possible D gene TRBD1, 6 bases. Looked up from germline, CDR1 is SGHRS and CDR2 is YFSETQ. V lost 4 bases to trimming and J lost 0 bases, with 13 bases between them. This CDR3 is built from 15 residues.

The chain combines TRBV19 with TRBJ2-3; D is unclear. This CDR3 is built from 14 residues. Germline lookup yields CDR1 LNHDA and CDR2 SQIVND (reference sequence). Trimming stripped 6 bases from V and 2 bases from J, with 12 bases between. CDR3 nucleotides: TGTGCCAGTAGCCCTAGGGTCGACACAGATACGCAGTATTTT. Its protein is CASSPRVDTDTQYF.

The chain joins TRBV5-1 to TRBJ2-5, with D perhaps matching TRBD2 (6 bases). CDR1 SGHRS and CDR2 YFSETQ come from the germline V gene. The CDR3 covers 13 residues. V lost 2 bases, J lost 3 bases, and 8 bases lay in between. DNA for the CDR3: TGCGCCAGCAGCTTTAGCGGCGAAGAGACCCAGTACTTC. This encodes CASSFSGEETQYF.

The chain links TRBV24-1 to TRBJ2-1, with 12 bases matching TRBD1. The CDR3 totals 15 residues. The germline V gene has CDR1 KGHDR and CDR2 SFDVKD. Trimming at V came to 2 bases and at J to 8 bases, leaving 3 bases not matched to a gene. CDR3 in amino acids: CATSDWGTGGDEQFF. In DNA form, the CDR3 reads TGTGCCACCAGTGATTGGGGGACAGGGGGCGATGAGCAGTTCTTC.

This clone was seen only a few times. CDR3 bases: TGTGCCAGCAGTGACCCCGGGACAGGGAGCTCCTACGAGCAGTACGTC. Translation: CASSDPGTGSSYEQYV. This chain links TRBV6-4 with TRBJ2-7; 9 nucleotides agree with TRBD1. In germline, CDR1 is MRHNA, CDR2 SNTAGT. The CDR3 runs to 16 residues. Trimming cost V 2 bases and J 0 bases; bases outside gene matches: 5.

The rearrangement uses TRBV9 and TRBJ2-1; 9 positions agree with TRBD1. V lost 4 bases, J lost 6 bases, and 8 bases stayed unmatched. Germline V CDR1 and CDR2: SGDLS, YYNGEE. CDR3 length: 15 amino acids. This CDR3 is CASSRTGGASNEQFF. The DNA of the CDR3 is TGTGCCAGCAGCCGAACAGGGGGCGCTTCCAATGAGCAGTTCTTC.

V is TRBV5-1 and J is TRBJ2-2; D is possibly TRBD1 (5 bases). The CDR3 totals 15 residues. Trimming removed 4 bases from V and 0 bases from J, with 10 bases in between. Germline values: CDR1 SGHRS, CDR2 YFSETQ. The CDR3 coding sequence is TGCGCCAGCAGCCCAGGGTCGGCGAACACCGGGGAGCTGTTTTTT. Its translation is CASSPGSANTGELFF.

V gene TRBV24-1 combines with J gene TRBJ2-1; D is undetermined. Trimming took off 3 bases at V and 0 bases at J, with 14 bases between the two ends. The CDR3 has 17 residues. Germline V gene lookup returns CDR1 KGHDR and CDR2 SFDVKD. The CDR3 coding sequence is TGTGCCACCAGTGATCCGGTCCCGGGCCCCTCCTACAATGAGCAGTTCTTC. This translates into CATSDPVPGPSYNEQFF.

The chain employs TRBV6-5 and TRBJ1-1; no firm D call. Germline V gives CDR1 MNHEY, CDR2 SVGAGI. The CDR3 sequence is 14 residues long. V was cut by 7 bases and J by 10 bases, with 22 bases left in between. In DNA form, the CDR3 reads TGTGCCAGCAAGGACCGACCCGCCTGGGTGGGAGCTTTCTTT. Its protein is CASKDRPAWVGAFF.

The rearrangement links TRBV2 to TRBJ1-2, with a weak D call TRBD1 (5 bases). From germline, CDR1 is SNHLY and CDR2 FYNNEI. The CDR3 runs 15 residues. Trimming took 5 bases from V and 8 from J, leaving 21 bases between them. Here the CDR3 DNA reads TGTGCCAGCAGTCCCTCATTCGAGGGGAGTGGCGGCTACACCTTC. It is translated as CASSPSFEGSGGYTF.

The rearrangement uses TRBV24-1 and TRBJ1-4; TRBD1 might be the D (6 bases). Trimming took 3 bases from V and 7 from J, leaving 11 bases between them. CDR3 length: 14 residues. The germline gives CDR1 KGHDR, CDR2 SFDVKD. For the CDR3, the DNA is TGTGCCACCAGTGATGTCGGACAGACTGAAAAACTGTTTTTT. Its translation: CATSDVGQTEKLFF.

The rearrangement joins TRBV15 to TRBJ2-3, with D perhaps matching TRBD1 (5 bases). With 2 bases removed from V and 4 bases from J, the gap between germline ends came to 16 bases. In germline, CDR1 is LNHNV, CDR2 YYDKDF (reference sequence). CDR3 length equals 16 residues. CDR3 sequence reads: CATSRRGQDISDTQYF. The CDR3 DNA reads TGTGCCACCAGCAGACGCGGCCAGGACATATCAGATACGCAGTATTTT.